The 20 T cell receptor beta chains reported below all come from one sample, sequenced in a study of T cells after yellow fever vaccination. One entry per CDR3 protein results from TCRdb running MiXCR on the 5' RACE reads. The sample includes some 150,000 distinct CDR3 sequences, about 10% of them seen just once. The sample in question was CD8+ T cells sorted from PBMCs, obtained 15 days after the yellow fever booster vaccination. These receptors all stem from a man aged 18 to 30 who received the YFV17D yellow fever vaccine.

The chain employs TRBV6-1 and TRBJ1-5; a weak D match, TRBD1 (6 bases). Per the germline V gene, CDR1 is MNHNS and CDR2 is SASEGT. V was pared by 6 bases and J by 6 bases, with 12 bases between. The CDR3 is 13 residues long. DNA of the CDR3: TGTGCCAGCAGGGATACAGGGTCTCAGCCCCAGCATTTT. Its protein product is CASRDTGSQPQHF.

The chain uses TRBV20-1 and TRBJ2-1, with TRBD2 identical over 15 bases. Looked up from germline, CDR1 is DFQATT and CDR2 is SNEGSKA (reference sequence). The CDR3 runs 16 residues. J lost 2 bases, V lost 6 bases, and 5 bases had no gene match. CDR3 nucleotide sequence: TGCAGTGCGCTCGGGACTAGCGGGAGGCCCTACAATGAGCAGTTCTTC. Its translation is CSALGTSGRPYNEQFF.

This clonotype was observed many times. V usage is TRBV7-8 and J usage is TRBJ1-2, with D tentatively TRBD1 (6 bases). This CDR3 has 18 amino acids. V dropped 0 bases and J dropped 4 bases, with 21 bases sitting between them. Germline assignment: CDR1 SGHVS and CDR2 FQNEAQ. The CDR3 DNA sequence: TGTGCCAGCAGCTTAGCGGCGGGGGGCGCGGGGCTGGGCTATGGCTACACCTTC. Amino acids: CASSLAAGGAGLGYGYTF.

This clonotype was picked up a small number of times. The chain carries TRBV12-3 or TRBV12-4 and TRBJ1-3, with D possibly being TRBD1 (6 bases). V was clipped by 6 bases and J by 2 bases, with 8 bases between them. This CDR3 comprises 13 residues. CDR3 loop: CASRYRAGNTIYF. The DNA for the CDR3 is TGTGCCAGCAGGTACAGGGCTGGAAACACCATATATTTT.

This clonotype was seen only a few times. The chain uses TRBV4-1 and TRBJ2-7; D unresolved. The CDR3 sequence is 15 residues long. V was shortened by 0 bases and J by 2 bases, with 11 bases between the two germline ends. Germline V gene sequence: CDR1 MGHRA, CDR2 YSYEKL. CDR3 nucleotides: TGCGCCAGCAGCCAAGAGGGCAGGTCTGCCTACGAGCAGTACTTC. This translates into CASSQEGRSAYEQYF.

This clonotype came up a few times. This chain uses TRBV29-1 with TRBJ2-5; D not certain. With 3 bases removed from V and 2 bases from J, the gap between germline ends came to 13 bases. In germline, CDR1 is SQVTM, CDR2 ANQGSEA. The CDR3 spans 14 residues. In DNA, the CDR3 is TGCAGCGTTGATTTTCCAGGCAGACAAGAGACCCAGTACTTC. Translation: CSVDFPGRQETQYF.

This sequence joins TRBV7-3 and TRBJ2-3; 8 positions match TRBD2. Germline V gene data show CDR1 as SGHTA and CDR2 as FQGTGA. This CDR3 is built from 15 residues. V dropped 5 bases and J dropped 5; count of bases not matched to a gene: 9. DNA for the CDR3: TGTGCCAGCAGCCTGGAGGCGGGGGGCATAGATACGCAGTATTTT. Encoded protein: CASSLEAGGIDTQYF.

This clonotype was seen a handful of times. The chain links TRBV3-1 to TRBJ2-1; D not resolved. The CDR3 runs to 16 residues. V was trimmed by 1 base and J by 4 bases, leaving 14 bases between them. Per the germline V gene, CDR1 is LGHDT and CDR2 is YNNKEL (reference sequence). The DNA for the CDR3 is TGTGCCAGCAGCCAAGGGGTCGTCGAATGGTACAATGAGCAGTTCTTC. Protein product: CASSQGVVEWYNEQFF.

This chain connects TRBV20-1 to TRBJ2-7; D may be TRBD2 (6 bases). V lost 6 bases and J 9 bases, leaving 21 bases between the germline ends. Per the germline V gene, CDR1 is DFQATT and CDR2 is SNEGSKA (reference sequence). CDR3 size: 13 residues. CDR3 nucleotides: TGCAGTGCCCGAAATCAGGGCGCGGGGCCGCAGTACGTC. Its translation is CSARNQGAGPQYV.

This clonotype was counted between two and nine times. The CDR3 region is CASSPREGAGPLHF. As DNA, the CDR3 is TGTGCCAGCAGCCCGAGGGAGGGCGCGGGACCCCTCCACTTT. J is TRBJ1-6 and V is TRBV5-6; no firm D call. V lost 4 bases and J lost 12, with 17 bases in between. This CDR3 spans 14 amino acids. CDR1 is SGHDT, CDR2 YYEEEE, per germline. Together with reference TRBV5-6 and TRBJ1-6, the CDR3 gives the full variable domain: DAGVTQSPTHLIKTRGQQVTLRCSPKSGHDTVSWYQQALGQGPQFIFQYYEEEERQRGNFPDRFSGHQFPNYSSELNVNALLLGDSALYLCASSPREGAGPLHFGNGTRLTVT.

V and J are TRBV7-2 and TRBJ2-3, with D perhaps TRBD1 or TRBD2 (5 bases each). This CDR3 spans 13 amino acids. The V gene lost 5 bases and the J gene lost 9 bases, with 15 bases spanning the gap. CDR1 is SGHTA and CDR2 is FQGNSA in the germline V gene. As DNA, the CDR3 is TGTGCCAGCAGCCCGGGCCTAGCAGGGACGCAGTATTTT. This sequence encodes CASSPGLAGTQYF.

The gene calls are TRBV7-8 and TRBJ2-5, with D unclear. The CDR3 contains 13 residues. Germline CDR1 reads SGHVS; CDR2 reads FQNEAQ. Trimming stripped 6 bases from V and 3 bases from J, with 11 bases between. CDR3 loop: CASSADLKETQYF. As DNA, the CDR3 is TGTGCCAGCAGTGCCGACCTTAAAGAGACCCAGTACTTC.

The table lists this clonotype with a few counts. The genes are TRBV7-2 and TRBJ1-2, with TRBD1 matching 7 bases. Germline CDR1 and CDR2: SGHTA and FQGNSA. The CDR3 sequence is 15 residues long. V gave up 5 bases and J gave up 4 bases; unmatched junction bases: 10. DNA for the CDR3: TGTGCCAGCAGCAAATGGGACAGAGGGTCCTATGGCTACACCTTC. It translates to CASSKWDRGSYGYTF. The variable domain in full, with the rest retrieved from reference TRBV7-2 and TRBJ1-2, is GAGVSQSPSNKVTEKGKDVELRCDPISGHTALYWYRQSLGQGLEFLIYFQGNSAPDKSGLPSDRFSAERTGGSVSTLTIQRTQQEDSAVYLCASSKWDRGSYGYTFGSGTRLTVV.

The chain is built from TRBV7-2 and TRBJ2-6; D not resolved. CDR1 SGHTA and CDR2 FQGNSA come from the germline V gene. V was pared by 8 bases and J by 5 bases, with 1 base between. The CDR3 length is 10 residues. CDR3 protein: CASRANVLTF. As DNA, the CDR3 is TGTGCCAGCCGGGCCAACGTCCTGACTTTC. The whole variable domain, remainder taken from reference TRBV7-2 and TRBJ2-6, is GAGVSQSPSNKVTEKGKDVELRCDPISGHTALYWYRQSLGQGLEFLIYFQGNSAPDKSGLPSDRFSAERTGGSVSTLTIQRTQQEDSAVYLCASRANVLTFGAGSRLTVL.

This clonotype was observed at least ten times. The V call is TRBV7-8, the J call TRBJ2-1; D gene ambiguous. Trimming removed 4 bases at V and 8 bases at J, with 12 bases between. Germline CDR1 SGHVS, CDR2 FQNEAQ. This CDR3 is 13 amino acids long. CDR3 in amino acids: CASSWTGWDEQFF. Here the CDR3 DNA reads TGTGCCAGCAGCTGGACCGGGTGGGATGAGCAGTTCTTC.

This clonotype occurred many times. V usage is TRBV20-1 and J usage is TRBJ2-2; 12 bases align to TRBD2. The CDR3 runs 15 residues. V lost 6 bases and J lost 5; bases outside the gene matches: 7. The germline CDR1 and CDR2 sequences are DFQATT and SNEGSKA (reference sequence). As DNA, the CDR3 is TGCAGTGCCCGTACCGGGACTAGCGGGACCGGGGAGCTGTTTTTT. It yields the protein CSARTGTSGTGELFF.

The gene calls are TRBV7-2 and TRBJ2-5; D might be TRBD1 or TRBD2, each matching 6 bases. This CDR3 has 14 residues. Trimming cost V 4 bases and J 7 bases, with 16 bases left between them. Germline V gives CDR1 SGHTA, CDR2 FQGNSA. The DNA for the CDR3 is TGTGCCAGCAGCTCCGTCCCGGGGGCAGGGACCCAGTACTTC. Amino acids: CASSSVPGAGTQYF.

This clonotype occurred a few times. This chain joins TRBV30 and TRBJ2-1; D is undetermined. V dropped 5 bases and J dropped 8 bases, with 10 bases sitting between them. The CDR3 sequence is 11 residues long. Germline V gene data show CDR1 as GTSNPN and CDR2 as SVGIG (reference sequence). The DNA for the CDR3 is TGTGCCTGGGGGCAGGCCCATGAGCAGTTCTTC. Amino acids: CAWGQAHEQFF.

CDR3 residues: CSARVPPQETQYF. In DNA, the CDR3 is TGCAGTGCTAGGGTCCCTCCCCAAGAGACCCAGTACTTC. The chain is built from TRBV20-1 and TRBJ2-5; D remains ambiguous. Germline V lookup: CDR1 DFQATT, CDR2 SNEGSKA (reference sequence). This CDR3 is 13 amino acids long. Trimming took off 3 bases at V and 1 base at J, with 9 bases between the two ends.

This chain uses TRBV6-1 with TRBJ1-6; no clear D gene. V was clipped by 0 bases and J by 15 bases, with 18 bases between them. The CDR3 extends over 15 amino acids. Germline V gene data show CDR1 as MNHNS and CDR2 as SASEGT. CDR3 sequence reads: CASSEAGSWVGSLHF. The CDR3 DNA reads TGTGCCAGCAGTGAAGCGGGCTCATGGGTGGGGAGCCTCCACTTT.